The T cell receptor beta chain described here comes from a study of identifying expanded T cells in peripheral blood. The repertoire was sequenced with immunoSEQ multiplex PCR; TCRdb's copy has only in-frame clones and lacks some. In the table there are some 75,000 clones, approximately 87% of which are singletons. This CDR3 comprises 13 residues. Germline V CDR1 and CDR2: LGHNA, YNFKEQ. Trimming removed 8 bases from V and 5 bases from J, with 15 bases in between. V usage is TRBV4-2 and J usage is TRBJ2-5; D tentatively reads TRBD1 or TRBD2 (6 bases each). The clonotype originates from a person aged 18 to 70 in good health. Sequencing was done on a sample of blood. The CDR3 reads CASSMGGYETQYF. The CDR3 bases are TGTGCCAGCTCGATGGGGGGCTATGAGACCCAGTACTTC.